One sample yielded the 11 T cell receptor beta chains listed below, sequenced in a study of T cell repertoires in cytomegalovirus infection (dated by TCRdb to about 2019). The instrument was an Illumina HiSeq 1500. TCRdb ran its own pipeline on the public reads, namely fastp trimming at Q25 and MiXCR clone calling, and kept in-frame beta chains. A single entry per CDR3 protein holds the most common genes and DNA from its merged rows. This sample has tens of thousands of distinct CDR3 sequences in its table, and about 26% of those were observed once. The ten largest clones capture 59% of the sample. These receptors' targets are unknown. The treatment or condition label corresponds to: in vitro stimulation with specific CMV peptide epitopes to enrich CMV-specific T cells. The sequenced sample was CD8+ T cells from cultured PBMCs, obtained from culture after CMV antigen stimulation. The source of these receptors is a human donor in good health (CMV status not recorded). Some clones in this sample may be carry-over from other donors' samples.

Here the CDR3 DNA reads TGCGCCAGCAGCCAACCAGGGACTAACTATGGCTACACCTTC. It is translated as CASSQPGTNYGYTF. The chain has TRBV4-3 and TRBJ1-2, with D perhaps matching TRBD1 (5 bases). Germline V gives CDR1 LGHNA, CDR2 YSLEER. The V gene lost 2 bases and the J gene lost 0 bases, with 7 bases spanning the gap. This CDR3 spans 14 amino acids.

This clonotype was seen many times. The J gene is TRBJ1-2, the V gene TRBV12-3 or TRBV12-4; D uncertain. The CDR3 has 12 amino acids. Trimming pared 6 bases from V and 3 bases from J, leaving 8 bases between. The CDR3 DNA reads TGTGCCAGCAGCCAAGGACACTATGGCTACACCTTC. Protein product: CASSQGHYGYTF.

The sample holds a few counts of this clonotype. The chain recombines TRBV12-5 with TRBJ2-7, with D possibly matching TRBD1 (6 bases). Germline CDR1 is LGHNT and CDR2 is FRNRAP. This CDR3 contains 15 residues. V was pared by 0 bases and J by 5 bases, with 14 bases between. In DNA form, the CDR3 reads TGTGCTAGTGGTTTGGTAGGACAGACTCGTAACGAGCAGTACTTC. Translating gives CASGLVGQTRNEQYF.

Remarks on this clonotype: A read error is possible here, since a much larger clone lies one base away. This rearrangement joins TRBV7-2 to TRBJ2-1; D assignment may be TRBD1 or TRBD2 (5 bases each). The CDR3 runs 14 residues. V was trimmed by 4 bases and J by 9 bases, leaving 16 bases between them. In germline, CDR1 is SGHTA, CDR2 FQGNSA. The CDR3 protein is CASSSHGLRGEQFF. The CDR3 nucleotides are TGTGCCAGCAGCTCCCACGGGTTGAGGGGTGAGCAGTTCTTC.

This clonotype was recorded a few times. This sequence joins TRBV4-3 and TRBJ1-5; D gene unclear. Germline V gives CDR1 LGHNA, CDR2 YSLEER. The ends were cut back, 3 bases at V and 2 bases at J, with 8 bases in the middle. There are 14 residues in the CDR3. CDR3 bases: TGCGCCAGCAGCCAGTTCTTGGGCAATCAGCCCCAGCATTTT. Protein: CASSQFLGNQPQHF.

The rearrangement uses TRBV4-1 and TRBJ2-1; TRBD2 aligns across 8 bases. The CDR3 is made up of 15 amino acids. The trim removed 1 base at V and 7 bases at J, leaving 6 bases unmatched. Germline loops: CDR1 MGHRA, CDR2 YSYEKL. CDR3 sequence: CASSQGAGGPNEQFF. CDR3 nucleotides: TGCGCCAGCAGCCAAGGGGCGGGGGGCCCTAATGAGCAGTTCTTC.

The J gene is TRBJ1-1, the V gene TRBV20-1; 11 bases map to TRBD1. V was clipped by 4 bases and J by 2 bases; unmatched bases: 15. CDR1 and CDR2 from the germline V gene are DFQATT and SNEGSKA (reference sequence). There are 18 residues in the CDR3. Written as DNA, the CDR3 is TGCAGTGCTATACGTACTCCCGGGACAGGGGGGGGAAACACTGAAGCTTTCTTT. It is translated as CSAIRTPGTGGGNTEAFF.

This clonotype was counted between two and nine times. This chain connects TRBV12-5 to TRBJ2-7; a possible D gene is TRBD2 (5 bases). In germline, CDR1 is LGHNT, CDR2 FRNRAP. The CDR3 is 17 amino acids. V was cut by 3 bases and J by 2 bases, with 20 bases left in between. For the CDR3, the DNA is TGTGCTAGTGGTTTTGGCCTGCTGGGGAGATTTGCCTACGAGCAGTACTTC. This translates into CASGFGLLGRFAYEQYF. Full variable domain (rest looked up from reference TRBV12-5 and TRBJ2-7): DARVTQTPRHKVTEMGQEVTMRCQPILGHNTVFWYRQTMMQGLELLAYFRNRAPLDDSGMPKDRFSAEMPDATLATLKIQPSEPRDSAVYFCASGFGLLGRFAYEQYFGPGTRLTVT.

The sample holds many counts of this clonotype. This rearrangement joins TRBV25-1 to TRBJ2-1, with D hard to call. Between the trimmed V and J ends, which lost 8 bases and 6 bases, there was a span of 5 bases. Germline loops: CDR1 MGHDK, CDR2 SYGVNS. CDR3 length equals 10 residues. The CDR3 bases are TGTGCCAGCGGAAGCAATGAGCAGTTCTTC. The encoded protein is CASGSNEQFF.

CDR3 loop: CATTGDTDTQYF. The CDR3, as DNA: TGTGCCACCACAGGGGACACAGATACGCAGTATTTT. This rearrangement joins TRBV5-6 to TRBJ2-3; 7 bases match TRBD1. The V gene's germline CDR1 is SGHDT and CDR2 YYEEEE. After removal of 9 bases from V and 2 bases from J, the junction contained 3 bases not matched to a gene. This CDR3 is 12 amino acids long. Filled out from reference TRBV5-6 and TRBJ2-3, the complete variable domain reads DAGVTQSPTHLIKTRGQQVTLRCSPKSGHDTVSWYQQALGQGPQFIFQYYEEEERQRGNFPDRFSGHQFPNYSSELNVNALLLGDSALYLCATTGDTDTQYFGPGTRLTVL.

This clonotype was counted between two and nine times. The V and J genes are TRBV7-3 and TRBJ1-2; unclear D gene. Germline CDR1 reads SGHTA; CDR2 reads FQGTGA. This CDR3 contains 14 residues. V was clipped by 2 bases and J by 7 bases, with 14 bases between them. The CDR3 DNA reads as TGTGCCAGCAGCTTAGGCGGAGGAGGGTCTGGCTACACCTTC. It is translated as CASSLGGGGSGYTF.